The 16 T cell receptor beta chains presented below share a single source sample, sequenced in a study of patients and donors after allogeneic stem cell transplantation (dated by TCRdb to the early 2020s). The library was built by means of RT-PCR. Sequenced on a NextSeq 550. TCRdb passed the public sequencing reads through fastp at Q25 and MiXCR, retaining productive beta sequences. Rows with a matching CDR3 protein are joined into one entry that keeps the most common DNA and genes. The sample table holds roughly 960,000 distinct CDR3 sequences, of which over 15% were seen once. Jointly, the top ten make up roughly 6% of the sample. The specimen was blood, either unsorted or a sorted T cell fraction (not recorded which). Source of these receptors: a human donor who was either an allogeneic HSCT recipient or a stem cell or donor lymphocyte infusion donor (not recorded which). It is not recorded whose cells these are; they may come from a transplant donor.

The CDR3 spells CASSPLGREPGTDTQYF. DNA of the CDR3: TGTGCCAGCAGTCCCCTTGGTCGGGAGCCTGGCACAGATACGCAGTATTTT. The chain has TRBV6-1 and TRBJ2-3; TRBD2 is a possible D gene (6 bases). The CDR3 has 17 residues. Trimming removed 5 bases from V and 1 base from J, with 19 bases in between. Germline CDR1 MNHNS, CDR2 SASEGT.

In its sample, this clonotype was seen once. The chain couples TRBV6-5 to TRBJ2-5; D is undetermined. This CDR3 region has 14 residues. Germline V lookup: CDR1 MNHEY, CDR2 SVGAGI. Trimming left V 0 bases short and J 5 bases short, with 10 bases between. CDR3 sequence: CASSYSGRRETQYF. The CDR3 DNA reads TGTGCCAGCAGTTACTCAGGCCGCCGGGAGACCCAGTACTTC.

This clonotype was counted many times. V is TRBV3-1 and J is TRBJ2-1; D is undetermined. Germline CDR1 reads LGHDT; CDR2 reads YNNKEL (reference sequence). Trimming removed 2 bases from V and 9 bases from J, with 8 bases in between. The CDR3 is made up of 12 amino acids. The CDR3 region is CASSQSRGEQFF. In nucleotides, the CDR3 is TGTGCCAGCAGCCAATCGCGTGGTGAGCAGTTCTTC.

V gene TRBV5-1 combines with J gene TRBJ1-1; TRBD1 agrees at 12 bases. The ends lost 0 bases at V and 5 bases at J; junction bases unmatched: 5. The V gene's germline CDR1 is SGHRS and CDR2 YFSETQ. The CDR3 is made up of 16 amino acids. In DNA form, the CDR3 reads TGCGCCAGCAGCTTGGAGAAGGGACAGGGGGCGACTGAAGCTTTCTTT. It translates to CASSLEKGQGATEAFF.

The V call is TRBV6-1, the J call TRBJ1-6; tentatively, D is TRBD1 (6 bases). The CDR3 has 15 amino acids. From germline, CDR1 is MNHNS and CDR2 SASEGT. The V end was cut by 6 bases, the J end by 1 base, with 10 bases between. The CDR3: CASRTQGSYNSPLHF. CDR3 bases: TGTGCCAGCAGAACACAGGGATCCTATAATTCACCCCTCCACTTT.

This clonotype is a singleton in its sample. The chain recombines TRBV13 with TRBJ2-1; 9 nucleotides agree with TRBD2. Per the germline V gene, CDR1 is PRHDT and CDR2 is FYEKMQ (reference sequence). This CDR3 is 17 amino acids long. Trimming cost V 5 bases and J 4 bases; bases outside gene matches: 12. CDR3 bases: TGTGCCAGCAGCACGGGGGGGACTAGCTCGTTGTACAATGAGCAGTTCTTC. It codes for CASSTGGTSSLYNEQFF.

The table lists this clonotype with a few counts. V gene TRBV6-5 combines with J gene TRBJ2-7, with D maybe TRBD2 (6 bases). The CDR3 loop spans 15 amino acids. The ends were cut back, 0 bases at V and 2 bases at J, with 11 bases in the middle. The germline gives CDR1 MNHEY, CDR2 SVGAGI. CDR3 coding DNA: TGTGCCAGCAGTTACTCCTTAGCGGTCCCCTACGAGCAGTACTTC. This translates into CASSYSLAVPYEQYF.

This clonotype was counted at least ten times. The chain uses TRBV20-1 and TRBJ2-7, with unresolved D. The CDR3 loop spans 11 amino acids. Trimming left V 0 bases short and J 6 bases short, with 6 bases between. The germline V gene encodes CDR1 DFQATT and CDR2 SNEGSKA (reference sequence). CDR3 in amino acids: CSARDHPEQYF. CDR3 bases: TGCAGTGCTAGAGATCACCCCGAGCAGTACTTC.

This clonotype was seen only a few times. The chain carries TRBV24-1 and TRBJ2-2, with D possibly being TRBD1 (6 bases). There are 14 residues in the CDR3. The V end lost 5 bases, the J end lost 6 bases, and 12 bases lay between the germline ends. Germline V gene data show CDR1 as KGHDR and CDR2 as SFDVKD. DNA for the CDR3: TGTGCCACCAGTGCCCCTGGGGGCTCCGGGGAGCTGTTTTTT. This codes for CATSAPGGSGELFF.

The chain couples TRBV11-2 to TRBJ2-1, with 9 bases that match TRBD2. Looked up from germline, CDR1 is SGHAT and CDR2 is FQNNGV. The CDR3 contains 17 residues. V trimming: 2 bases; J trimming: 1 base; junction bases outside the gene matches: 6. CDR3 DNA: TGTGCCAGCAGCTTATTTAGCGGGAGTAGTTCCTACAATGAGCAGTTCTTC. Amino acids: CASSLFSGSSSYNEQFF.

This clonotype was detected only a few times. The genes are TRBV4-3 and TRBJ2-1; D remains unclear. The V end lost 0 bases, the J end lost 7 bases, and 16 bases lay between the germline ends. This CDR3 comprises 16 residues. Germline CDR1 reads LGHNA; CDR2 reads YSLEER. The chain's CDR3 is CASSQDGRRIKNEQFF. As DNA, the CDR3 is TGCGCCAGCAGCCAAGATGGACGCAGGATAAAAAATGAGCAGTTCTTC.

The sample holds a few counts of this clonotype. The CDR3 bases are TGTGCCAGCTTTTGGGCGGGAGGGGGCACTGAAGCTTTCTTT. It is translated as CASFWAGGGTEAFF. This chain uses TRBV6-1 with TRBJ1-1; D may be TRBD1 (6 bases). The CDR3 covers 14 residues. In germline, CDR1 is MNHNS, CDR2 SASEGT. V was cut by 8 bases and J by 4 bases, with 17 bases left in between.

This chain uses TRBV29-1 with TRBJ1-1; D not resolved. V was shortened by 7 bases and J by 0 bases, with 15 bases between the two germline ends. The CDR3 is 14 residues long. Germline lookup yields CDR1 SQVTM and CDR2 ANQGSEA. The CDR3 loop is CSAPKGSVNTEAFF. CDR3 DNA sequence: TGCAGCGCTCCTAAGGGCAGTGTGAACACTGAAGCTTTCTTT.

This clonotype was seen a handful of times. V is TRBV15 and J is TRBJ1-3, with unresolved D. CDR1 LNHNV and CDR2 YYDKDF come from the germline V gene (reference sequence). Trimming shortened V by 0 bases and J by 1 base, and 10 bases separated the two germline ends. CDR3 size: 16 residues. The CDR3 nucleotides read TGTGCCACCAGCAGAGAGGCCCGGCCGTCTGGAAACACCATATATTTT. Its protein product is CATSREARPSGNTIYF.

This clonotype was seen a few times. The gene calls are TRBV5-1 and TRBJ2-7, with 9 bases fitting TRBD1. There are 17 residues in the CDR3. Germline V gives CDR1 SGHRS, CDR2 YFSETQ. The ends lost 6 bases at V and 2 bases at J; junction bases unmatched: 15. The CDR3 protein is CASTFGDRELSTYEQYF. The CDR3 DNA reads TGCGCCAGCACCTTCGGGGACAGGGAGTTATCAACCTACGAGCAGTACTTC. Based on the CDR3 plus reference TRBV5-1 and TRBJ2-7, the full variable domain is KAGVTQTPRYLIKTRGQQVTLSCSPISGHRSVSWYQQTPGQGLQFLFEYFSETQRNKGNFPGRFSGRQFSNSRSEMNVSTLELGDSALYLCASTFGDRELSTYEQYFGPGTRLTVT.

This clonotype has a count of ten or more. This chain uses TRBV20-1 with TRBJ2-3; 8 positions agree with TRBD2. V was pared by 2 bases and J by 4 bases, with 11 bases of the junction left unmatched. This CDR3 is built from 16 residues. The germline CDR1 and CDR2 sequences are DFQATT and SNEGSKA (reference sequence). The CDR3 coding sequence is TGCAGTGCTAGACCCCTTGCGGGGGGACCCCCAGATACGCAGTATTTT. The encoded protein is CSARPLAGGPPDTQYF.